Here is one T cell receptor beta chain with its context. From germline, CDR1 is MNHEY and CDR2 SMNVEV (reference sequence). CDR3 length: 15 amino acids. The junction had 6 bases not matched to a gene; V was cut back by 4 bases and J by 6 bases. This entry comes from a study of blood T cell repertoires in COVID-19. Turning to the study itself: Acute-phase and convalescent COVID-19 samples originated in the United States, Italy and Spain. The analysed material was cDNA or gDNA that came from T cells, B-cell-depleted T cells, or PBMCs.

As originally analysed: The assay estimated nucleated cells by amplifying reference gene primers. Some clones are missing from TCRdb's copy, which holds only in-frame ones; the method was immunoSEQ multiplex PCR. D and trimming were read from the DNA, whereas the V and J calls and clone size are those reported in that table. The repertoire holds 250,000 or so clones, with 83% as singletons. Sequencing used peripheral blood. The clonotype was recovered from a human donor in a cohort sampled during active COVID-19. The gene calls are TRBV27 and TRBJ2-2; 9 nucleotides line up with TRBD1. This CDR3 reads CASSSGTGFAGELFF. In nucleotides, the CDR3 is TGTGCCAGCAGTTCCGGGACAGGGTTTGCCGGGGAGCTGTTTTTT.